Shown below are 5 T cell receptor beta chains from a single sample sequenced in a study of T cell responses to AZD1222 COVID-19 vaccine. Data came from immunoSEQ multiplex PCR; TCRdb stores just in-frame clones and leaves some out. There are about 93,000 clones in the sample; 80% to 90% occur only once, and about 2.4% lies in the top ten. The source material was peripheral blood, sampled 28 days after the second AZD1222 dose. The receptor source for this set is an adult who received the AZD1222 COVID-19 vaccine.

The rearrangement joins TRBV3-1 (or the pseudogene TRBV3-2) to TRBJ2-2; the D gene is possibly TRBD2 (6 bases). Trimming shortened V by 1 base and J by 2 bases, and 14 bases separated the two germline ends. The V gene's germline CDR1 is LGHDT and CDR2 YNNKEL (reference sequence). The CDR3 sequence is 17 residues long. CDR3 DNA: TGTGCCAGCAGCCAAGCCCGAGGGGACTCCAACACCGGGGAGCTGTTTTTT. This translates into CASSQARGDSNTGELFF.

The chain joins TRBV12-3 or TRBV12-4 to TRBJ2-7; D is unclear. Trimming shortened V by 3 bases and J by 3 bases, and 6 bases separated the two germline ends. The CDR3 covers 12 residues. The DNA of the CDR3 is TGTGCCAGCAGTTTTGCAGGCTACGAGCAGTACTTC. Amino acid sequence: CASSFAGYEQYF.

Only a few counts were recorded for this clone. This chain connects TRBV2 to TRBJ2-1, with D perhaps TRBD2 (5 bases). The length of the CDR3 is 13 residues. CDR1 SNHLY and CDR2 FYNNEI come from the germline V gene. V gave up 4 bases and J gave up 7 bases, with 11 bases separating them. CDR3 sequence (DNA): TGTGCCAGCAGTGGGTGGGAGTATAATGAGCAGTTCTTC. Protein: CASSGWEYNEQFF. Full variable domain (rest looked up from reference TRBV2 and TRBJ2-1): EPEVTQTPSHQVTQMGQEVILRCVPISNHLYFYWYRQILGQKVEFLVSFYNNEISEKSEIFDDQFSVERPDGSNFTLKIRSTKLEDSAMYFCASSGWEYNEQFFGPGTRLTVL.

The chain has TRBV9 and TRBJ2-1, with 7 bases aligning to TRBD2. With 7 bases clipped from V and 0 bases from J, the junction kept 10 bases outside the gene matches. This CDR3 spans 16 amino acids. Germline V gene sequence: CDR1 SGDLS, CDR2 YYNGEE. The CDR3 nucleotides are TGTGCCAGCGCCAGTGGCGGCGGGGGCTCCTACAATGAGCAGTTCTTC. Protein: CASASGGGGSYNEQFF.

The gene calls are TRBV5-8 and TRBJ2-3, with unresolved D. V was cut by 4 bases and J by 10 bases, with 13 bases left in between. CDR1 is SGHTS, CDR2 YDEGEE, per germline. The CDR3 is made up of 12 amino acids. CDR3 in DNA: TGTGCCAGCAGCACCCCCCGGGTCGCGCAGTATTTT. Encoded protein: CASSTPRVAQYF.